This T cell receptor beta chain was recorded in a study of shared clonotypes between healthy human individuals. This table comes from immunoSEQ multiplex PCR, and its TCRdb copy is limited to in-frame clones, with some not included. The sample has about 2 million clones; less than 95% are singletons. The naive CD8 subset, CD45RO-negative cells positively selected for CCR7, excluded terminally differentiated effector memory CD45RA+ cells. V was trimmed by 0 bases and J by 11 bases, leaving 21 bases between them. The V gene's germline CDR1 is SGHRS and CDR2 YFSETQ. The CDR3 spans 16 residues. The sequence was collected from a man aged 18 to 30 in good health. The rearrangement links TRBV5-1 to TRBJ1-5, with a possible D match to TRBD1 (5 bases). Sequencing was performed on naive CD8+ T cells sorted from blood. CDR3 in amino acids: CASSLAGEGEWGAQHF. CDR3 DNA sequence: TGCGCCAGCAGCTTGGCCGGTGAAGGGGAGTGGGGAGCCCAGCATTTT.